The 8 T cell receptor beta chains presented below share a single source sample, sequenced in a study of spatial heterogeneity in lung cancer. TCRdb ran MiXCR on the 5' RACE reads and lists one entry per CDR3 protein. Of about 39,000 distinct CDR3 sequences listed, approximately 3% are singletons. The time point was: sample taken at primary tumor resection. The sample here was normal lung tissue next to the tumor, taken at surgery. The receptors originated from a male donor with early-stage non-small cell lung cancer.

In this sample, this clonotype turned up many times. The CDR3: CASGAQRGYTF. CDR3 sequence (DNA): TGTGCCAGCGGGGCGCAGAGAGGCTACACCTTC. The V call is TRBV28, the J call TRBJ1-2; a weak D match, TRBD1 (5 bases). The CDR3 totals 11 residues. CDR1 and CDR2 (germline): MDHEN, SYDVKM. V was cut by 8 bases and J by 8 bases, with 12 bases left in between.

This clonotype came up many times. The chain has TRBV7-2 and TRBJ2-1; D not resolved. V was pared by 5 bases and J by 7 bases, with 9 bases between. Germline lookup yields CDR1 SGHTA and CDR2 FQGNSA. CDR3 length: 12 amino acids. CDR3 amino acids: CASSTTLNEQFF. The CDR3 DNA reads as TGTGCCAGCAGCACGACCTTAAATGAGCAGTTCTTC. Full variable domain (missing parts from reference TRBV7-2 and TRBJ2-1): GAGVSQSPSNKVTEKGKDVELRCDPISGHTALYWYRQSLGQGLEFLIYFQGNSAPDKSGLPSDRFSAERTGGSVSTLTIQRTQQEDSAVYLCASSTTLNEQFFGPGTRLTVL.

The chain employs TRBV7-9 and TRBJ2-3; D might be TRBD1 or TRBD2, each matching 5 bases. In germline, CDR1 is SEHNR, CDR2 FQNEAQ (reference sequence). The CDR3 length is 14 residues. Trimming took 5 bases from V and 2 from J, leaving 11 bases between them. CDR3 nucleotide sequence: TGTGCCAGCAGCCTGGGACCATACACAGATACGCAGTATTTT. Protein sequence: CASSLGPYTDTQYF.

This clonotype has more than one count but fewer than ten. This sequence joins TRBV20-1 and TRBJ2-1, with a tentative D call TRBD2 (5 bases). The CDR3 sequence is 13 residues long. V lost 3 bases, J lost 2 bases, and 8 bases lay in between. Germline V gives CDR1 DFQATT, CDR2 SNEGSKA (reference sequence). The CDR3 protein is CSARRRAYNEQFF. The CDR3 coding sequence is TGCAGTGCTAGGAGGCGGGCCTACAATGAGCAGTTCTTC.

The table lists this clonotype with a few counts. The V call is TRBV5-1, the J call TRBJ2-7; D is unclear. This CDR3 has 15 residues. The germline V and J ends were trimmed by 4 bases and 2 bases, with 16 bases remaining between them. Germline V CDR1 and CDR2: SGHRS, YFSETQ. The CDR3 DNA reads TGCGCCAGCAGCCCGGGCCAGGCAGGCCCCTACGAGCAGTACTTC. Encoded protein: CASSPGQAGPYEQYF.

This clonotype was counted ten times or more. The V gene is TRBV6-5, the J gene TRBJ1-6; D gene unclear. V shed 4 bases and J shed 7 bases, with 17 bases lying between them. The CDR3 extends over 16 amino acids. Germline assignment: CDR1 MNHEY and CDR2 SVGAGI. For the CDR3, the DNA is TGTGCCAGCAGTTCGCCCGGGTTAGGCTTAAATTCACCCCTCCACTTT. Translation: CASSSPGLGLNSPLHF.

This clonotype was detected many times. The rearrangement uses TRBV6-6 and TRBJ1-2, with D maybe TRBD1 (6 bases). Deletions cut 2 bases from V and 3 bases from J, with 16 bases between. Germline assignment: CDR1 MNHNY and CDR2 SVGAGI (reference sequence). The CDR3 loop spans 16 amino acids. The DNA for the CDR3 is TGTGCCAGCAGTTACCGAGACCAAGGACAGCACTATGGCTACACCTTC. It encodes CASSYRDQGQHYGYTF.

This clonotype occurred many times. This sequence joins TRBV6-2 or TRBV6-3 and TRBJ2-1, with 7 bases that match TRBD1. The ends lost 6 bases at V and 9 bases at J; junction bases unmatched: 8. Per germline, CDR1 MNHEY and CDR2 SVGEGT. The length of the CDR3 is 13 residues. CDR3 DNA sequence: TGTGCCAGCAGCCCAACAGGGGTAGTTGAGCAGTTCTTC. Translation: CASSPTGVVEQFF.